This T cell receptor (beta chain) originates from a study of PD-1 blockade in mismatch repair-deficient tumors. The study, taken as a whole, reports: Tumor-resident clones, often absent from pretreatment blood, expanded after pembrolizumab and then contracted.

Remarks on this clone: Its antigen is as yet unknown.

Using immunoSEQ multiplex PCR, the repertoire was profiled, and TCRdb retains in-frame clones only, with some absent. Counted here are about 40,000 clones, around 84% occurring once; the ten biggest clones make up approximately 3.6%. Mismatch repair deficiency was confirmed in all patients, by PCR or immunohistochemistry. The V end was cut by 5 bases, the J end by 2 bases, with 13 bases between. CDR1 and CDR2 (germline): MDHEN, SYDVKM. The CDR3 has 14 residues. The sequence came from an adult with mismatch repair-deficient cancer. This chain joins TRBV28 and TRBJ2-7; the D gene is possibly TRBD1 (6 bases). This specimen consisted of peripheral blood, obtained around 76 weeks after starting pembrolizumab. This chain's CDR3 is CASSRGQFPYEQYF. In DNA form, the CDR3 reads TGTGCCAGCAGTCGCGGACAGTTCCCCTACGAGCAGTACTTC.